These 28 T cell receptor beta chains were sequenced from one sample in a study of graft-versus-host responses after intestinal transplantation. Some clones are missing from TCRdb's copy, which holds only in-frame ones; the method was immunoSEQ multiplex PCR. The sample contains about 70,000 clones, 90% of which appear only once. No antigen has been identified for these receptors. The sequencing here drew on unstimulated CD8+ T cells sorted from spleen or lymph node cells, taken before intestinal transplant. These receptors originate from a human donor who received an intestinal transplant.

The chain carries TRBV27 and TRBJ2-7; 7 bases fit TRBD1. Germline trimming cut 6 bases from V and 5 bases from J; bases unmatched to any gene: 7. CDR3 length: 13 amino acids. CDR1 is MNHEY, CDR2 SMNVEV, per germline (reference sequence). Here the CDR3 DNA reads TGTGCCAGCAGGTCCGGGACAGACGACGAGCAGTACTTC. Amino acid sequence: CASRSGTDDEQYF.

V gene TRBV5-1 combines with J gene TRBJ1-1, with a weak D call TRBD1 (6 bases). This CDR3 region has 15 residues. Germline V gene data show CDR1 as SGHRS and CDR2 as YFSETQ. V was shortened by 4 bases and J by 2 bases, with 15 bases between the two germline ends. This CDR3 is CASSPPGHRNTEAFF. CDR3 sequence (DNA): TGCGCCAGCAGCCCGCCGGGACACCGAAACACTGAAGCTTTCTTT.

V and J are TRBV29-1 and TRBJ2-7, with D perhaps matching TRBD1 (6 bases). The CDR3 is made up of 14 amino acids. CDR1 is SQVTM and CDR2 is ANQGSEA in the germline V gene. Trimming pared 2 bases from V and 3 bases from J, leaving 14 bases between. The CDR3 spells CSVEPSEGGYEQYF. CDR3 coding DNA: TGCAGCGTTGAACCCTCGGAAGGGGGCTACGAGCAGTACTTC.

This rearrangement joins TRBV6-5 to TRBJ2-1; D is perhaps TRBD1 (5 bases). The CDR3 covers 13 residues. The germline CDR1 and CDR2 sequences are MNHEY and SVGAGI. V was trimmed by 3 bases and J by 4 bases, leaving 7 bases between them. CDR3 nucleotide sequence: TGTGCCAGCAGTTATGACAGATACAATGAGCAGTTCTTC. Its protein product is CASSYDRYNEQFF.

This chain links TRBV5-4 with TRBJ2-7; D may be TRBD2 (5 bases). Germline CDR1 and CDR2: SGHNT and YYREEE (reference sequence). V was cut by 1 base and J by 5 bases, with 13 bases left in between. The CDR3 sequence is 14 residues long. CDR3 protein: CASSLRGALHEQYF. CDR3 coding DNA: TGTGCCAGCAGCTTGCGGGGAGCCCTACACGAGCAGTACTTC.

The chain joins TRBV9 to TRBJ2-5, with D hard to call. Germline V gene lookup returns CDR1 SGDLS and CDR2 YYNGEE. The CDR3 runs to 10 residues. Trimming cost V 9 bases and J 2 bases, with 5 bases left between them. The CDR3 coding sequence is TGTGCCACCCCACAAGAGACCCAGTACTTC. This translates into CATPQETQYF.

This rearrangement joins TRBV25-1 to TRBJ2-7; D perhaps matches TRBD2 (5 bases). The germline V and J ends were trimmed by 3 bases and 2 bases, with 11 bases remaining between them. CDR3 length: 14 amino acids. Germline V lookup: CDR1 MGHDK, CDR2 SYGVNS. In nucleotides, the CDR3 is TGTGCCAGCAGTGACACGGGGTTCGCCTACGAGCAGTACTTC. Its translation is CASSDTGFAYEQYF.

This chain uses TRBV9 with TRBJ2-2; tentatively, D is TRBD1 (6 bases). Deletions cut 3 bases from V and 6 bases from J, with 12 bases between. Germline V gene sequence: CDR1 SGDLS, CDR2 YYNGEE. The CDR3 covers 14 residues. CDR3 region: CASSGGQTAGELFF. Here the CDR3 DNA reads TGTGCCAGCAGCGGGGGGCAGACAGCCGGGGAGCTGTTTTTT.

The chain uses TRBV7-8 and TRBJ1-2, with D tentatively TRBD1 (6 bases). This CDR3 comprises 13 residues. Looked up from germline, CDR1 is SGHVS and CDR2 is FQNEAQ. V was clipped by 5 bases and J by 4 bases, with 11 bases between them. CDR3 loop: CASSRGATYGYTF. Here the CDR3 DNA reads TGTGCCAGCAGCCGGGGGGCGACCTATGGCTACACCTTC.

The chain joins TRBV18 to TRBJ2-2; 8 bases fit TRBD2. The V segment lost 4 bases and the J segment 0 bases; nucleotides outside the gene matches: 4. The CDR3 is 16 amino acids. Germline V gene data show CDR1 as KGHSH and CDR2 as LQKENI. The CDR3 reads CASSRAGGPNTGELFF. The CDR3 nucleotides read TGTGCCAGCTCACGGGCGGGGGGCCCGAACACCGGGGAGCTGTTTTTT. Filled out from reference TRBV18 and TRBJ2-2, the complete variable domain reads NAGVMQNPRHLVRRRGQEARLRCSPMKGHSHVYWYRQLPEEGLKFMVYLQKENIIDESGMPKERFSAEFPKEGPSILRIQQVVRGDSAAYFCASSRAGGPNTGELFFGEGSRLTVL.

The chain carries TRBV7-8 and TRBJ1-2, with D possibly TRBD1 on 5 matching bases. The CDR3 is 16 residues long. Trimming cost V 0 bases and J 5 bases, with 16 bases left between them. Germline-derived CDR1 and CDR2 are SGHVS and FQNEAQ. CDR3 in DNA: TGTGCCAGCAGCTTAGCCCCCTTAGGGGATAGGTATGGCTACACCTTC. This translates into CASSLAPLGDRYGYTF.

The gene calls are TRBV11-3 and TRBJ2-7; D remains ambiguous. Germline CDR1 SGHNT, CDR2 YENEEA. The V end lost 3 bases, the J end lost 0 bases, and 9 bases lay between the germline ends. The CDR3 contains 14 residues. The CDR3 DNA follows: TGTGCCAGCAGCTTGGGTCGCGGCTCCTACGAGCAGTACTTC. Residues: CASSLGRGSYEQYF.

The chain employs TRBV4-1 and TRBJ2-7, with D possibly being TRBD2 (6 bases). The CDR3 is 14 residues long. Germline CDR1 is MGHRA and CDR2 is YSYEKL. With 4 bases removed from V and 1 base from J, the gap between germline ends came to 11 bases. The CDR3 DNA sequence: TGCGCCAGCAGCCGGTCGGGGGAGTCCTACGAGCAGTACTTC. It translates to CASSRSGESYEQYF.

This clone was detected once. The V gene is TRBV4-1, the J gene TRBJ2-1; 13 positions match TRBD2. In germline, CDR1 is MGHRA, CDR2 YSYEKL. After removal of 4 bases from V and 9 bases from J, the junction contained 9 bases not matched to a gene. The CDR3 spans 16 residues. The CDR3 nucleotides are TGCGCCAGCAGCCGCGCCCGGACTAGCGGGGGAATTGAGCAGTTCTTC. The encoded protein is CASSRARTSGGIEQFF.

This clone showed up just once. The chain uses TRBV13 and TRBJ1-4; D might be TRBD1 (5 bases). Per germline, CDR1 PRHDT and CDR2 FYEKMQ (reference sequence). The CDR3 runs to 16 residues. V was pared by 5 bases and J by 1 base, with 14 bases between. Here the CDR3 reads CASSVQDSGTNEKLFF. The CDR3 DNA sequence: TGTGCCAGCAGCGTACAGGATTCTGGAACTAATGAAAAACTGTTTTTT. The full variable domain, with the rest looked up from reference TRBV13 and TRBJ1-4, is AAGVIQSPRHLIKEKRETATLKCYPIPRHDTVYWYQQGPGQDPQFLISFYEKMQSDKGSIPDRFSAQQFSDYHSELNMSSLELGDSALYFCASSVQDSGTNEKLFFGSGTQLSVL.

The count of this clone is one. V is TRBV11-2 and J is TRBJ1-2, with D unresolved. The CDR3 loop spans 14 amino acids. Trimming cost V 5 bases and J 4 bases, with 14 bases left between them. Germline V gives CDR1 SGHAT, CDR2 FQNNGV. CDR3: CASSPLGHAYGYTF. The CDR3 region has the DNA TGTGCCAGCAGCCCACTTGGGCATGCCTATGGCTACACCTTC.

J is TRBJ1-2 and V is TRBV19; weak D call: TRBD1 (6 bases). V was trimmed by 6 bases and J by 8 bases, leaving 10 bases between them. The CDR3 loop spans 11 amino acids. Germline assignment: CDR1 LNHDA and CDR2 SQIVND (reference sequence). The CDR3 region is CASRNRVGYTF. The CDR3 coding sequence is TGTGCCAGTAGGAACAGGGTCGGCTACACCTTC.

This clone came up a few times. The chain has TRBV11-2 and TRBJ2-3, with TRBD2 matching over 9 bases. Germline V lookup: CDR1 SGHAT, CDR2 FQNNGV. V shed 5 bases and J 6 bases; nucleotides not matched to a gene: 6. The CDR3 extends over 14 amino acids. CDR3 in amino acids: CASSLGLAVDTQYF. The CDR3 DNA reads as TGTGCCAGCAGCCTGGGACTAGCCGTGGATACGCAGTATTTT.

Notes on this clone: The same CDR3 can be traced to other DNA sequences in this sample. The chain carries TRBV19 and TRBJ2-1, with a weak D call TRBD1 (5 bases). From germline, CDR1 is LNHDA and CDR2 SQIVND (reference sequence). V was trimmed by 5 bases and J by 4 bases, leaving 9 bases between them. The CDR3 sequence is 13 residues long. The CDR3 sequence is CASSLDTYNEQFF. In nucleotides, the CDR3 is TGTGCCAGTAGTCTGGACACGTACAATGAGCAGTTCTTC.

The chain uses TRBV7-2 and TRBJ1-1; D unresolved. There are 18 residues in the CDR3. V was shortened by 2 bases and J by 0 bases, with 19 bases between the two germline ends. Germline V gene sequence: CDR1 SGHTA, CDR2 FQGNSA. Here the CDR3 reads CASSLIPAGMKMNTEAFF. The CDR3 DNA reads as TGTGCCAGCAGCTTAATCCCAGCGGGGATGAAGATGAACACTGAAGCTTTCTTT.

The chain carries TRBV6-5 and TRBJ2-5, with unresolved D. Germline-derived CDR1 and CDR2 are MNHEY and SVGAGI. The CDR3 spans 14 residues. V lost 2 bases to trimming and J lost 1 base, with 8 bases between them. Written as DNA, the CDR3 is TGTGCCAGCAGTTACGGTGGCACCCAAGAGACCCAGTACTTC. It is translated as CASSYGGTQETQYF.

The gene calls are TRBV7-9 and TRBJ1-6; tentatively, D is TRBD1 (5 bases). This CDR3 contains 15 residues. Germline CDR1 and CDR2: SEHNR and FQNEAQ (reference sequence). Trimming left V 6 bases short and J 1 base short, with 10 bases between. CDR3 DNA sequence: TGTGCCAGCAGGGGAGGGGCTTCCTATAATTCACCCCTCCACTTT. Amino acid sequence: CASRGGASYNSPLHF.

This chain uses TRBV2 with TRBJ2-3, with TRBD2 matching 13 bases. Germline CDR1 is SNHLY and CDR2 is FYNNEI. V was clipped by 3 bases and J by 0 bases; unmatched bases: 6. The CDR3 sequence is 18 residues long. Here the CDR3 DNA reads TGTGCCAGCAGTGACGCGGGGACTAGCGGGGATAGCACAGATACGCAGTATTTT. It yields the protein CASSDAGTSGDSTDTQYF.

The CDR3 protein is CASSPEGARDNSPLHF. The CDR3, as DNA: TGCGCCAGCAGCCCCGAGGGGGCTAGGGATAATTCACCCCTCCACTTT. The chain couples TRBV4-1 to TRBJ1-6; 7 bases line up with TRBD1. Germline CDR1 and CDR2: MGHRA and YSYEKL. The CDR3 spans 16 residues. The V gene end was trimmed by 4 bases and the J gene end by 5 bases; junction bases not matched to a gene: 8.

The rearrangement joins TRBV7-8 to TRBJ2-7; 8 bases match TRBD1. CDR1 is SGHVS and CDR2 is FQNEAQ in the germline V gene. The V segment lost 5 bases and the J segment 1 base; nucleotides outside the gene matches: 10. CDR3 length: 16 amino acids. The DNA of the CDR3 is TGTGCCAGCAGCGCCAAACCCGGGACAGGTTCCTACGAGCAGTACTTC. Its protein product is CASSAKPGTGSYEQYF.

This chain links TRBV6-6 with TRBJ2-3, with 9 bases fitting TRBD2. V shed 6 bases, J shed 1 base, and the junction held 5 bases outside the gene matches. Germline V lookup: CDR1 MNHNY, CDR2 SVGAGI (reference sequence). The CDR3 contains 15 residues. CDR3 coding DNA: TGTGCCAGCAGCCCGTGGACTAGCGGCACAGATACGCAGTATTTT. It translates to CASSPWTSGTDTQYF.

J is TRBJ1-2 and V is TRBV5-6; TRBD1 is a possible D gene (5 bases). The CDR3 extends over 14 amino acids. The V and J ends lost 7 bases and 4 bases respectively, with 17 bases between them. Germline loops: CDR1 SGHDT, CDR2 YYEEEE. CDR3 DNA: TGTGCCAGCCTGGGGGGGACTTCCGGCTATGGCTACACCTTC. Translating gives CASLGGTSGYGYTF.

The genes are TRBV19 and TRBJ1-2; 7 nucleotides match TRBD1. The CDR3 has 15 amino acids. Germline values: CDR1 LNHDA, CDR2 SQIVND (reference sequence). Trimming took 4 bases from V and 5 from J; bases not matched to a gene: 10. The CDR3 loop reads CASSTHTGTAYGYTF. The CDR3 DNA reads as TGTGCCAGTAGTACGCACACCGGGACAGCTTATGGCTACACCTTC.